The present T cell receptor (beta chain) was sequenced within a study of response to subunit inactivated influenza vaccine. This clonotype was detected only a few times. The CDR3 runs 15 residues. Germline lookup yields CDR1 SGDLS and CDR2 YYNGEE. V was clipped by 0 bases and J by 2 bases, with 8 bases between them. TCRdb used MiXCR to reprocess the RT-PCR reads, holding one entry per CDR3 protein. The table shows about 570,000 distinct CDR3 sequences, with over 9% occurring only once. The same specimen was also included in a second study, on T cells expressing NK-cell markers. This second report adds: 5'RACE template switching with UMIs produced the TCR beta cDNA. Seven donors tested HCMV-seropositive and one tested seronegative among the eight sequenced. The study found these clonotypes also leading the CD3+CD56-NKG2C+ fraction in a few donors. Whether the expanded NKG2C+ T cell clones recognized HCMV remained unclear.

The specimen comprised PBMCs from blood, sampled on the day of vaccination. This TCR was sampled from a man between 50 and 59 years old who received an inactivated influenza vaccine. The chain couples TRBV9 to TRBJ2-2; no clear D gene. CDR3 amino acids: CASSVDSENTGELFF. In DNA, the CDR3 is TGTGCCAGCAGCGTAGACAGCGAAAACACCGGGGAGCTGTTTTTT. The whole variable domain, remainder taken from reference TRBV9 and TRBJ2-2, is DSGVTQTPKHLITATGQRVTLRCSPRSGDLSVYWYQQSLDQGLQFLIQYYNGEERAKGNILERFSAQQFPDLHSELNLSSLELGDSALYFCASSVDSENTGELFFGEGSRLTVL.